Listed below are T cell receptor beta chains from one sample, sequenced in a study of regulatory T cells in long-lasting Graves disease. TCRdb reprocessed the multiplex PCR reads with MiXCR, giving one entry per CDR3 protein. The data hold hundreds of thousands of distinct CDR3 sequences, with roughly 14% observed a single time. These data were likewise used in another study, on T cells in Graves' hyperthyroidism and ophthalmopathy.

The sample was peripheral blood mononuclear cells (PBMCs), taken at new diagnosis, from a patient treated with antithyroid drugs. These receptors were taken from a man younger than 45 with Graves disease. Each CDR3 is given with its conserved first and last residue. Each record gives: J gene, D gene, clone size, V gene, CDR3 DNA, CDR3 protein. A D gene is named only where the DNA matches it firmly. Where a row states a size, it is once, few, many or the class of an expanded clone; other rows omit it.

TRBJ2-1	-	many	TRBV11-1	TGTGCCAGCAGCTTATTGAGTTCTTCCTCCTACAATGAGCAGTTCTTC	CASSLLSSSSYNEQFF
TRBJ1-4	TRBD1	many	TRBV29-1	TGCAGCGTGACCGGGACAGTCGGGGCTAATGAAAAACTGTTTTTT	CSVTGTVGANEKLFF
TRBJ1-5	-	many	TRBV7-2	TGTGCCAGCAGCTTATATGATCAGCCCCAGCATTTT	CASSLYDQPQHF
TRBJ2-7	TRBD1	many	TRBV6-5	TGTGCCAGCAGTTCACAATCCGGGACAGGGGAGGGCGAGCAGTACTTC	CASSSQSGTGEGEQYF
TRBJ1-2	-	-	TRBV18	TGTGCCAGCTCACCAAGAGCCGGAGGCTATGGCTACACCTTC	CASSPRAGGYGYTF
TRBJ2-7	TRBD2	few	TRBV6-1	TGTGCCAGCAGGACACAAACTAGCGGGAGTAAGTACGGGCAGTACTTC	CASRTQTSGSKYGQYF
TRBJ2-7	-	few	TRBV6-2/TRBV6-3	TGTGCCAGCAGTTACTCGTTGTTTCGCGCCACTACCTACGAGCAGTACTTC	CASSYSLFRATTYEQYF
TRBJ2-7	TRBD1	few	TRBV10-3	TGTGCCATCAGTGAGTCGGCAGGGGGTGGGCTCTACGAGCAGTACTTC	CAISESAGGGLYEQYF
TRBJ2-1	-	-	TRBV27	TGTGCCAGCACTCCAAGGGACGGGGTTAATGAGCAGTTCTTC	CASTPRDGVNEQFF
TRBJ1-2	TRBD1	many	TRBV6-2/TRBV6-3	TGTGCCACACAGGGGGCATGGGGCTACACCTTC	CATQGAWGYTF
TRBJ1-2	TRBD1	many	TRBV5-1	TGCGCCAGCAGCCACAGGACAGGCGACTATGGCTACACCTTC	CASSHRTGDYGYTF
TRBJ1-3	-	many	TRBV12-3/TRBV12-4	TGTGCCAGCAGTTTGGTGGCGGGAAACACCATATATTTT	CASSLVAGNTIYF
TRBJ2-7	-	many	TRBV18	TGTGCCAGCTCACCAGGGTTCGAGCAGTACTTC	CASSPGFEQYF
TRBJ2-5	TRBD2	many	TRBV20-1	TGCAGTGCCAGATCGCCTAGCGGCACGCAAGAGACCCAGTACTTC	CSARSPSGTQETQYF
TRBJ1-1	TRBD1	-	TRBV5-1	TGCGCCAGCAGCTCCCACGTCCCCCAGGGGGTGAACACTGAAGCTTCCTTT	CASSSHVPQGVNTEASF
TRBJ1-2	-	many	TRBV7-3	TGTGCCAGCAGCTTGATTAGCGGATATGGCTACACCTTC	CASSLISGYGYTF